Each of the 29 T cell receptor beta chains below was sequenced from the same sample in a study of blood T cell repertoires in COVID-19. The method was immunoSEQ multiplex PCR; TCRdb's version includes in-frame clones alone and lacks a portion of them. This sample has fewer than 450,000 clones; roughly 87% occur once, and the top ten carry 1%. Source material: PBMCs or T cells enriched from blood (not recorded which). Receptor source: a woman aged 30 to 39 who had recovered from COVID-19.

The CDR3 DNA sequence: TGTGCCAGTAGTACCAACACAGGGGCGGATGGCTACACCTTC. The encoded protein is CASSTNTGADGYTF. This chain connects TRBV19 to TRBJ1-2, with 7 bases lining up with TRBD1. This CDR3 is built from 14 residues. The J segment lost 6 bases and the V segment lost 4 bases, leaving 8 bases of the junction unmatched. CDR1 and CDR2 (germline): LNHDA, SQIVND (reference sequence).

The chain uses TRBV11-2 and TRBJ1-6; D ambiguous. V was cut by 3 bases and J by 0 bases, with 15 bases left in between. Germline CDR1 and CDR2: SGHAT and FQNNGV. CDR3 length: 18 amino acids. The CDR3 coding sequence is TGTGCCAGCAGCTTGGCCATCGGTGGGAGCTCCTATAATTCACCCCTCCACTTT. Protein product: CASSLAIGGSSYNSPLHF.

In its sample, this clone was seen once. The V and J genes are TRBV6-6 and TRBJ1-1; D not resolved. The CDR3 spans 14 residues. V lost 2 bases, J lost 4 bases, and 11 bases lay in between. The germline V gene encodes CDR1 MNHNY and CDR2 SVGAGI (reference sequence). In DNA, the CDR3 is TGTGCCAGCAGTTACCGAGGGAGGGTCACTGAAGCTTTCTTT. Translation gives CASSYRGRVTEAFF.

The V call is TRBV9, the J call TRBJ1-6; the D gene is possibly TRBD1 (6 bases). The germline V gene encodes CDR1 SGDLS and CDR2 YYNGEE. This CDR3 comprises 15 residues. V was cut by 3 bases and J by 9 bases, with 16 bases left in between. CDR3 sequence: CASSGSGGEGSPLHF. For the CDR3, the DNA is TGTGCCAGCAGCGGTAGTGGGGGCGAAGGTTCACCCCTCCACTTT.

As concerns this clone: This specimen includes other DNA sequences encoding the same CDR3. The chain combines TRBV5-1 with TRBJ1-5; perhaps TRBD1 as D (5 bases). This CDR3 has 13 amino acids. The germline V gene encodes CDR1 SGHRS and CDR2 YFSETQ. The V end was cut by 4 bases, the J end by 5 bases, with 10 bases between. The CDR3 nucleotides read TGCGCCAGCAGCCTCGGGGGAGATCAGCCCCAGCATTTT. Protein: CASSLGGDQPQHF.

The V call is TRBV29-1, the J call TRBJ1-1, with D perhaps TRBD1 (6 bases). This CDR3 is built from 12 residues. The ends were cut back, 8 bases at V and 0 bases at J, with 10 bases in the middle. Germline values: CDR1 SQVTM, CDR2 ANQGSEA. Written as DNA, the CDR3 is TGCAGCTCGGGACAAATGAACACTGAAGCTTTCTTT. It codes for CSSGQMNTEAFF.

This chain links TRBV7-9 with TRBJ1-5; TRBD1 is a possible D gene (6 bases). The CDR3 sequence is 16 residues long. Trimming pared 8 bases from V and 2 bases from J, leaving 19 bases between. The germline V gene encodes CDR1 SEHNR and CDR2 FQNEAQ (reference sequence). CDR3 in amino acids: CASSRGGAGGNQPQHF. For the CDR3, the DNA is TGTGCCAGCTCCCGAGGGGGGGCGGGAGGCAATCAGCCCCAGCATTTT.

The V gene is TRBV5-6, the J gene TRBJ1-3, with 9 bases identical to TRBD1. CDR1 is SGHDT and CDR2 is YYEEEE in the germline V gene. This CDR3 is 19 amino acids long. After removal of 4 bases from V and 4 bases from J, the junction contained 18 bases not matched to a gene. CDR3 bases: TGTGCCAGCAGCCGAATATTTCCCGGGACAGGGACCTCCGGAAACACCATATATTTT. Amino acids: CASSRIFPGTGTSGNTIYF.

This chain links TRBV29-1 with TRBJ1-5; 7 bases line up with TRBD1. Per germline, CDR1 SQVTM and CDR2 ANQGSEA. CDR3 length equals 11 residues. The junction had 7 bases not matched to a gene; V was cut back by 6 bases and J by 11 bases. CDR3 nucleotide sequence: TGCAGCGTCCTTACAGGGGAGTCCCAGCATTTT. It yields the protein CSVLTGESQHF.

The CDR3 is CASRSQRGGNYGYTF. The CDR3 region has the DNA TGTGCCAGCAGATCTCAAAGGGGGGGTAACTATGGCTACACCTTC. The chain combines TRBV6-5 with TRBJ1-2; D perhaps matches TRBD1 (6 bases). V was pared by 6 bases and J by 1 base, with 15 bases between. The germline CDR1 and CDR2 sequences are MNHEY and SVGAGI. The CDR3 sequence is 15 residues long.

This chain connects TRBV5-4 to TRBJ2-5, with 7 nucleotides matching TRBD1. Trimming removed 2 bases from V and 1 base from J; junction bases left unmatched: 2. In germline, CDR1 is SGHNT, CDR2 YYREEE (reference sequence). This CDR3 is built from 14 residues. This chain's CDR3 is CASSFPGGQETQYF. The CDR3 region has the DNA TGTGCCAGCAGCTTCCCAGGGGGCCAAGAGACCCAGTACTTC.

The V and J genes are TRBV28 and TRBJ1-6, with 9 bases identical to TRBD1. Trimming at V came to 5 bases and at J to 7 bases, leaving 3 bases not matched to a gene. The CDR3 is made up of 14 amino acids. Germline V lookup: CDR1 MDHEN, CDR2 SYDVKM. The CDR3 region has the DNA TGTGCCAGCAGTGACAGGGGGGGAAATTCACCCCTCCACTTT. Translated: CASSDRGGNSPLHF. The full variable domain, in which reference TRBV28 and TRBJ1-6 provide the parts outside the CDR3, is DVKVTQSSRYLVKRTGEKVFLECVQDMDHENMFWYRQDPGLGLRLIYFSYDVKMKEKGDIPEGYSVSREKKERFSLILESASTNQTSMYLCASSDRGGNSPLHFGNGTRLTVT.

This chain joins TRBV19 and TRBJ2-2, with a weak D call TRBD1 (5 bases). CDR1 and CDR2 (germline): LNHDA, SQIVND (reference sequence). Trimming stripped 5 bases from V and 3 bases from J, with 10 bases between. CDR3 length equals 14 residues. CDR3 residues: CASSPRVHTGELFF. In DNA, the CDR3 is TGTGCCAGTAGTCCCAGGGTCCACACCGGGGAGCTGTTTTTT.

The chain joins TRBV3-1 (or the pseudogene TRBV3-2) to TRBJ2-7; 9 bases fit TRBD1. Germline CDR1 LGHDT, CDR2 YNNKEL (reference sequence). This CDR3 region has 15 residues. The V segment lost 0 bases and the J segment 3 bases; nucleotides outside the gene matches: 3. The CDR3 bases are TGTGCCAGCAGCCAAGAATGGGGACAGGGCTACGAGCAGTACTTC. Protein: CASSQEWGQGYEQYF.

The chain carries TRBV2 and TRBJ1-2; D is uncertain. The CDR3 totals 15 residues. Germline V gene lookup returns CDR1 SNHLY and CDR2 FYNNEI. Trimming stripped 6 bases from V and 0 bases from J, with 14 bases between. Here the CDR3 reads CASRPLAASNYGYTF. For the CDR3, the DNA is TGTGCCAGCAGACCCTTGGCCGCTTCTAACTATGGCTACACCTTC.

The chain has TRBV5-1 and TRBJ1-4, with D maybe TRBD1 (6 bases). From germline, CDR1 is SGHRS and CDR2 YFSETQ. V shed 4 bases and J shed 4 bases, with 11 bases lying between them. The CDR3 contains 14 residues. CDR3 protein: CASSIQGNNEKLFF. The CDR3 bases are TGCGCCAGCAGCATCCAGGGGAATAATGAAAAACTGTTTTTT. Drawing the rest from reference TRBV5-1 and TRBJ1-4, the complete variable domain is KAGVTQTPRYLIKTRGQQVTLSCSPISGHRSVSWYQQTPGQGLQFLFEYFSETQRNKGNFPGRFSGRQFSNSRSEMNVSTLELGDSALYLCASSIQGNNEKLFFGSGTQLSVL.

The chain carries TRBV10-2 and TRBJ1-5; 7 positions match TRBD1. In germline, CDR1 is WSHSY, CDR2 SAAADI. V dropped 1 base and J dropped 2; count of bases not matched to a gene: 8. The CDR3 covers 17 residues. The CDR3, as DNA: TGCGCCAGCAGTGAGTGGGCAGGGGGAAAAGGCAATCAGCCCCAGCATTTT. Translation: CASSEWAGGKGNQPQHF.

This chain links TRBV5-4 with TRBJ1-3; TRBD1 matches 9 bases. The CDR3 totals 14 residues. The V segment lost 2 bases and the J segment 5 bases; nucleotides outside the gene matches: 2. Germline loops: CDR1 SGHNT, CDR2 YYREEE (reference sequence). The CDR3 DNA follows: TGTGCCAGCAGCTTCGGACAGGGGAGAAACACCATATATTTT. It yields the protein CASSFGQGRNTIYF.

The V call is TRBV5-1, the J call TRBJ2-7; D is uncertain. Trimming cost V 5 bases and J 3 bases, with 18 bases left between them. The CDR3 consists of 15 residues. Germline values: CDR1 SGHRS, CDR2 YFSETQ. CDR3 residues: CASRQGPLNSYEQYF. The CDR3 bases are TGCGCCAGCAGACAAGGTCCCCTAAACAGCTACGAGCAGTACTTC.

V usage is TRBV2 and J usage is TRBJ2-1; 15 bases are a match to TRBD2. V trimming: 6 bases; J trimming: 8 bases; junction bases outside the gene matches: 11. This CDR3 has 17 residues. From germline, CDR1 is SNHLY and CDR2 FYNNEI. The CDR3 is CASRRTSGGVNNDEQFF. Here the CDR3 DNA reads TGTGCCAGCAGGAGGACTAGCGGGGGGGTAAATAACGATGAGCAGTTCTTC.

The V gene is TRBV7-2, the J gene TRBJ1-1; 7 nucleotides agree with TRBD1. The CDR3 has 14 amino acids. The germline V gene encodes CDR1 SGHTA and CDR2 FQGNSA. Trimming cost V 3 bases and J 3 bases; bases outside gene matches: 4. The CDR3 protein is CASSFQGVYTEAFF. In DNA form, the CDR3 reads TGTGCCAGCAGCTTTCAGGGGGTGTACACTGAAGCTTTCTTT. Based on the CDR3 plus reference TRBV7-2 and TRBJ1-1, the full variable domain is GAGVSQSPSNKVTEKGKDVELRCDPISGHTALYWYRQSLGQGLEFLIYFQGNSAPDKSGLPSDRFSAERTGGSVSTLTIQRTQQEDSAVYLCASSFQGVYTEAFFGQGTRLTVV.

This rearrangement joins TRBV14 to TRBJ2-3; tentative D call: TRBD1 (6 bases). Germline V gene lookup returns CDR1 SGHDN and CDR2 FVKESK. The length of the CDR3 is 15 residues. Trimming removed 5 bases from V and 2 bases from J, with 14 bases in between. This CDR3 is CASSRTVTFTDTQYF. The CDR3 DNA reads as TGTGCCAGCAGCAGGACAGTTACCTTCACAGATACGCAGTATTTT.

The sample holds many counts of this clone. This rearrangement joins TRBV2 to TRBJ2-2, with TRBD1 identical over 10 bases. CDR1 is SNHLY and CDR2 is FYNNEI in the germline V gene. With 6 bases clipped from V and 6 bases from J, the junction kept 7 bases outside the gene matches. The length of the CDR3 is 15 residues. The CDR3 coding sequence is TGTGCCAGCAGCGGGACAGGGGTTTCCCCCGGGGAGCTGTTTTTT. This translates into CASSGTGVSPGELFF.

The count of this clone is one. The rearrangement links TRBV2 to TRBJ2-7, with D uncertain. This CDR3 contains 14 residues. Germline V gene sequence: CDR1 SNHLY, CDR2 FYNNEI. Deletions cut 1 base from V and 5 bases from J, with 12 bases between. The CDR3 loop reads CASSEELAPHEQYF. CDR3 DNA sequence: TGTGCCAGCAGTGAAGAGTTGGCCCCCCACGAGCAGTACTTC.

The chain combines TRBV30 with TRBJ2-7, with 9 bases matching TRBD1. This CDR3 has 15 residues. Per the germline V gene, CDR1 is GTSNPN and CDR2 is SVGIG (reference sequence). The trim removed 0 bases at V and 2 bases at J, leaving 5 bases unmatched. CDR3 protein: CAWSVFGQGTYEQYF. As DNA, the CDR3 is TGTGCCTGGAGTGTATTCGGACAGGGGACCTACGAGCAGTACTTC.

This clone came up a few times. The chain links TRBV25-1 to TRBJ1-1; unclear D gene. This CDR3 spans 14 amino acids. Trimming took off 0 bases at V and 1 base at J, with 6 bases between the two ends. CDR1 MGHDK and CDR2 SYGVNS come from the germline V gene. Written as DNA, the CDR3 is TGTGCCAGCAGTGAATATCGAGAGAACACTGAAGCTTTCTTT. Translating gives CASSEYRENTEAFF.

This clone was seen once. The chain recombines TRBV11-3 with TRBJ2-6, with TRBD2 as a possible D gene (5 bases). The CDR3 sequence is 15 residues long. Looked up from germline, CDR1 is SGHNT and CDR2 is YENEEA. The V end lost 7 bases, the J end lost 0 bases, and 10 bases lay between the germline ends. CDR3 coding DNA: TGTGCCAGCATACCCCGGGACTCTGGGGCCAACGTCCTGACTTTC. It specifies CASIPRDSGANVLTF.

This rearrangement joins TRBV6-1 to TRBJ2-1; D may be TRBD2 (5 bases). There are 16 residues in the CDR3. Germline V CDR1 and CDR2: MNHNS, SASEGT. V dropped 4 bases and J dropped 8 bases, with 21 bases sitting between them. The CDR3 region is CASSGTSGSLVDEQFF. The CDR3 region has the DNA TGTGCCAGCAGTGGAACGAGCGGTTCGTTGGTCGATGAGCAGTTCTTC.

This clone is a singleton in its sample. The rearrangement uses TRBV4-3 and TRBJ2-5, with D perhaps matching TRBD2 (6 bases). The germline CDR1 and CDR2 sequences are LGHNA and YSLEER. V lost 0 bases and J 9 bases, leaving 17 bases between the germline ends. CDR3 length: 15 amino acids. The DNA of the CDR3 is TGCGCCAGCAGCCAAGATTGGGGCACCGGGGGTGCCCAGTACTTC. Translation: CASSQDWGTGGAQYF.